This T cell receptor beta chain is drawn from a study of tumor-infiltrating lymphocytes in primary liver carcinoma. On the study more broadly: The study reported T1-T3 N0M0 tumors spanning 4.2 to 10 cm. Samples returned roughly 3.5 to 7.13 million productive TCRbeta reads, a yield that was similar across tissue types.

Germline V gene lookup returns CDR1 SGHAT and CDR2 FQNNGV. The CDR3 extends over 13 amino acids. Making TCR beta cDNA involved around 540 ng total RNA and a constant-region primer. A slightly modified ARM-PCR protocol with three nested multiplex PCR rounds produced these TCR beta libraries. A C-beta reverse primer and TRBV1-TRBV30 forward primers served in each of the first two PCR rounds, at 10 cycles apiece. TCRdb analysed the multiplex PCR reads with MiXCR anew, one entry per CDR3 protein. The table includes fewer than 400,000 distinct CDR3 sequences, more than 55% detected once. The authors took blood RNA from unsorted whole blood and also extracted germline DNA. Notes on this clonotype: Its target is unknown. Sequence at one end of the junction differs from germline and may be a read error.

Overall study results and limits: Overlap between tumor regions exceeded overlap of tumor with adjacent tissue or blood. Blood's top-250-clone fraction was significantly lower than that of tumors (p = 0.039).

The TCR originated in a woman aged 30 to 39 with primary liver carcinoma and hepatitis B virus infection. The sequencing input was peripheral blood. J is TRBJ2-7 and V is TRBV11-2; TRBD1 is a possible D gene (5 bases). The CDR3 is CARSLILGREQYF. The CDR3 coding sequence is TGTGCCAGAAGCTTAATACTGGGGCGCGAGCAGTACTTC.